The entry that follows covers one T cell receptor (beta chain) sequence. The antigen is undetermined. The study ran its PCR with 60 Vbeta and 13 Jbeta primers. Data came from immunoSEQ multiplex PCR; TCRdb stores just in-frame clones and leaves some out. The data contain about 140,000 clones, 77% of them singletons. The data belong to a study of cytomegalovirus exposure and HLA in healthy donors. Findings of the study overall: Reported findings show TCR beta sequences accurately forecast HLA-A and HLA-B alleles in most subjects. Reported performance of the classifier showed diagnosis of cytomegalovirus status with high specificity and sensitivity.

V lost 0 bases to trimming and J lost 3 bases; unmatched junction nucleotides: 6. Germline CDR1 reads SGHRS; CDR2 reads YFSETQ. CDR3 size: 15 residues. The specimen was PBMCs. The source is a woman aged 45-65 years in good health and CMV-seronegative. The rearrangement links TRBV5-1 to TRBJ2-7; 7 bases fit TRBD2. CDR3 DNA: TGCGCCAGCAGCTTGGGCGGGGGTGGGTACTACGAGCAGTACTTC. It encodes CASSLGGGGYYEQYF.